This T cell receptor beta chain appears in the sequencing data of a study of shared clonotypes between healthy human individuals. Study observations and caveats: Rarefaction showed sorted-subset sequencing was incomplete despite large depth.

Trimming removed 4 bases from V and 1 base from J, with 11 bases in between. The CDR3 runs to 14 residues. Germline V gives CDR1 KGHSH, CDR2 LQKENI. Profiled with immunoSEQ multiplex PCR; TCRdb holds only in-frame clones, not every one. The sample records about 980,000 clones, 70% to 85% being singletons. The donors, healthy adults who were HIV-negative, had experienced no recent acute infections or vaccinations. Of note for this clone: The antigen is unknown.

The material sequenced was memory CD4+ T cells sorted from blood. The subset denotes: CD45RA-negative fraction. The chain combines TRBV18 with TRBJ2-7; no clear D gene. This sequence originates from a man in his late teens or twenties in good health. The DNA for the CDR3 is TGTGCCAGCTCACATGCGGTCTCATCCTACGAGCAGTACTTC. This gives the protein CASSHAVSSYEQYF.